These 14 T cell receptor beta chains were all obtained from the same sample, sequenced in a study of early T cells in non-severe SARS-CoV-2 infection. TCRdb reanalysed the 5' RACE reads using MiXCR and keeps one entry per CDR3 protein. The sample yields 50,000 to 85,000 distinct CDR3 sequences, roughly 9.1% seen once. Sequencing was performed on whole blood. These receptor sequences come from an adult who was a healthcare worker with PCR-confirmed SARS-CoV-2 infection or an uninfected control (not recorded which).

The V call is TRBV19, the J call TRBJ2-7; TRBD2 aligns across 9 bases. CDR3 length: 15 residues. The V segment lost 3 bases and the J segment 6 bases; nucleotides outside the gene matches: 9. The V gene's germline CDR1 is LNHDA and CDR2 SQIVND (reference sequence). The CDR3 loop reads CASSIASGTPLEQYF. In DNA, the CDR3 is TGTGCCAGTAGTATTGCTAGCGGGACGCCTCTCGAGCAGTACTTC.

CDR3 protein: CASSIGQKETQYF. The CDR3 region has the DNA TGTGCCAGTAGTATCGGACAGAAAGAGACCCAGTACTTC. This chain links TRBV19 with TRBJ2-5, with D perhaps matching TRBD1 (6 bases). This CDR3 spans 13 amino acids. Trimming shortened V by 3 bases and J by 3 bases, and 8 bases separated the two germline ends. Germline CDR1 and CDR2: LNHDA and SQIVND (reference sequence).

This clonotype occurred a few times. The chain combines TRBV4-2 with TRBJ2-7, with 9 bases aligning to TRBD1. Per the germline V gene, CDR1 is LGHNA and CDR2 is YNFKEQ. CDR3 length: 16 residues. J lost 2 bases, V lost 1 base, and 6 bases had no gene match. CDR3 sequence reads: CASSQVPGQGTYEQYF. The CDR3 DNA reads TGTGCCAGCAGCCAAGTACCGGGACAGGGAACCTACGAGCAGTACTTC.

This clonotype was observed many times. The V and J genes are TRBV29-1 and TRBJ2-7, with 9 bases fitting TRBD2. The CDR3 loop spans 14 amino acids. With V trimmed by 4 bases and J by 2 bases, 6 bases remained unmatched. Germline V CDR1 and CDR2: SQVTM, ANQGSEA. In DNA form, the CDR3 reads TGCAGCGTTGCTCGGCGGGAGGGGACCTACGAGCAGTACTTC. As protein: CSVARREGTYEQYF.

The chain couples TRBV5-1 to TRBJ1-4, with a possible D match to TRBD1 (6 bases). V was cut by 7 bases and J by 4 bases, with 11 bases left in between. The CDR3 loop spans 13 amino acids. CDR1 and CDR2 from the germline V gene are SGHRS and YFSETQ. In nucleotides, the CDR3 is TGCGCCAGCCGCGAAGGGGGTAATGAAAAACTGTTTTTT. The encoded protein is CASREGGNEKLFF.

The sample holds a few counts of this clonotype. The rearrangement uses TRBV9 and TRBJ2-2; 8 nucleotides agree with TRBD1. The CDR3 totals 15 residues. Germline loops: CDR1 SGDLS, CDR2 YYNGEE. After removal of 1 base from V and 3 bases from J, the junction contained 2 bases not matched to a gene. CDR3 region: CASSVQGADTGELFF. The CDR3 bases are TGTGCCAGCAGCGTACAGGGGGCGGACACCGGGGAGCTGTTTTTT.

This clonotype appeared many times. In DNA, the CDR3 is TGTGCCAGCAGCTTACTTTCTCAGGAGACCCAGTACTTC. Translating gives CASSLLSQETQYF. The rearrangement joins TRBV7-3 to TRBJ2-5; D unclear. The V end lost 2 bases, the J end lost 5 bases, and 9 bases lay between the germline ends. Germline V gene data show CDR1 as SGHTA and CDR2 as FQGTGA. The CDR3 totals 13 residues.

This sequence joins TRBV4-3 and TRBJ1-5; 8 bases match TRBD1. Germline loops: CDR1 LGHNA, CDR2 YSLEER. The CDR3 loop spans 17 amino acids. J was trimmed by 2 bases and V by 0 bases; bases with no gene match: 6. CDR3 nucleotide sequence: TGCGCCAGCAGCCAAGATTTAGGGGGACAGGGCAATCAGCCCCAGCATTTT. As protein: CASSQDLGGQGNQPQHF.

About this clonotype: At one end the junction does not follow the germline gene, possibly because of a read error. The CDR3 DNA sequence: TGTGCTAGTAGTATGACAGGGTCCCCTCGGAACAATGAGCAGTTCTTC. Translated, it gives CASSMTGSPRNNEQFF. This chain joins TRBV19 and TRBJ2-1; 7 bases line up with TRBD1. Germline V gives CDR1 LNHDA, CDR2 SQIVND (reference sequence). The CDR3 contains 16 residues.

The sample holds many counts of this clonotype. The chain has TRBV4-1 and TRBJ2-2; a weak D match, TRBD2 (5 bases). CDR3 length: 19 residues. In germline, CDR1 is MGHRA, CDR2 YSYEKL. Trimming shortened V by 0 bases and J by 0 bases, and 17 bases separated the two germline ends. The CDR3 DNA is TGCGCCAGCAGCCAAGATAGGTACACGGACTTCGCGAACACCGGGGAGCTGTTTTTT. It encodes CASSQDRYTDFANTGELFF.

Only a few counts were recorded for this clonotype. The gene calls are TRBV5-1 and TRBJ2-7; maybe TRBD1 (6 bases). Germline V CDR1 and CDR2: SGHRS, YFSETQ. The CDR3 loop spans 15 amino acids. V was shortened by 4 bases and J by 0 bases, with 14 bases between the two germline ends. Written as DNA, the CDR3 is TGCGCCAGCAGCGTAACAGGGCTTCGCTCCTACGAGCAGTACTTC. The encoded protein is CASSVTGLRSYEQYF.

This chain connects TRBV20-1 to TRBJ2-7; D not resolved. The germline V gene has CDR1 DFQATT and CDR2 SNEGSKA (reference sequence). V was shortened by 0 bases and J by 0 bases, with 6 bases between the two germline ends. CDR3 length: 13 amino acids. The CDR3 spells CSAREVVSYEQYF. In DNA, the CDR3 is TGCAGTGCTAGAGAGGTCGTCTCCTACGAGCAGTACTTC.

The V call is TRBV5-1, the J call TRBJ2-7; 7 bases fit TRBD2. This CDR3 region has 15 residues. In germline, CDR1 is SGHRS, CDR2 YFSETQ. The V segment lost 4 bases and the J segment 6 bases; nucleotides outside the gene matches: 13. CDR3 in DNA: TGCGCCAGCAGCCAGGACGTGGGAGGGCCCGGCGAGCAGTACTTC. This gives the protein CASSQDVGGPGEQYF.

The sample holds a few counts of this clonotype. The rearrangement uses TRBV4-3 and TRBJ2-7; 7 positions agree with TRBD2. Germline lookup yields CDR1 LGHNA and CDR2 YSLEER. V trimming: 0 bases; J trimming: 3 bases; junction bases outside the gene matches: 14. The CDR3 is 18 amino acids. The CDR3 DNA sequence: TGCGCCAGCAGCCAAGACCTGGGCGCGCGGGAGTGGTACTACGAGCAGTACTTC. Protein product: CASSQDLGAREWYYEQYF.